Presented here are 21 T cell receptor beta chains from one specimen sequenced in a study of T cell changes during pregnancy in multiple sclerosis. Clones were read by immunoSEQ multiplex PCR, and TCRdb kept only the in-frame ones, dropping some. This sample yields about 100,000 clones, of which 92% are seen a single time; around 1.8% belongs to the top ten. The material was peripheral blood, obtained after pregnancy. These receptors originate from a female donor with multiple sclerosis, enrolled in a pregnancy study.

The chain combines TRBV19 with TRBJ2-7, with D unclear. Germline values: CDR1 LNHDA, CDR2 SQIVND (reference sequence). The CDR3 consists of 14 residues. Trimming stripped 4 bases from V and 2 bases from J, with 12 bases between. In DNA form, the CDR3 reads TGTGCCAGTAGTAAAGGCGGCAACACCTACGAGCAGTACTTC. Its protein product is CASSKGGNTYEQYF.

This chain connects TRBV6-5 to TRBJ1-1, with a possible D match to TRBD1 (5 bases). The CDR3 consists of 13 residues. Germline assignment: CDR1 MNHEY and CDR2 SVGAGI. Trimming cost V 4 bases and J 8 bases, with 14 bases left between them. CDR3 nucleotide sequence: TGTGCCAGCAGTTCTCAGGGCGGAGGGGAAGCTTTCTTT. Amino acid sequence: CASSSQGGGEAFF.

The V gene is TRBV20-1, the J gene TRBJ1-1; D call uncertain. With 0 bases removed from V and 7 bases from J, the gap between germline ends came to 6 bases. The CDR3 extends over 11 amino acids. The germline gives CDR1 DFQATT, CDR2 SNEGSKA (reference sequence). DNA for the CDR3: TGCAGTGCTAGAGATGTCGTTGAAGCTTTCTTT. This gives the protein CSARDVVEAFF.

The gene calls are TRBV6-6 and TRBJ1-3, with a possible D match to TRBD1 (5 bases). CDR1 and CDR2 from the germline V gene are MNHNY and SVGAGI (reference sequence). Trimming took 0 bases from V and 0 from J, leaving 9 bases between them. The CDR3 loop spans 16 amino acids. The CDR3 DNA follows: TGTGCCAGCAGTTACTCGAGCAGGGCCTCTGGAAACACCATATATTTT. Protein product: CASSYSSRASGNTIYF.

The rearrangement uses TRBV6-5 and TRBJ1-6; no definite D call. CDR1 is MNHEY and CDR2 is SVGAGI in the germline V gene. This CDR3 contains 14 residues. Deletions cut 6 bases from V and 3 bases from J, with 9 bases between. This CDR3 is CASRANLYNSPLHF. The CDR3 DNA reads TGTGCCAGCAGAGCAAACCTCTATAATTCACCCCTCCACTTT.

The V call is TRBV12-5, the J call TRBJ2-7; 16 nucleotides match TRBD2. V trimming: 4 bases; J trimming: 2 bases; junction bases outside the gene matches: 2. This CDR3 has 16 residues. Germline lookup yields CDR1 LGHNT and CDR2 FRNRAP. CDR3 in amino acids: CASGSGTSGGAYEQYF. The DNA of the CDR3 is TGTGCTAGTGGTTCCGGGACTAGCGGGGGGGCCTACGAGCAGTACTTC.

This chain links TRBV5-1 with TRBJ2-1; D is perhaps TRBD2 (6 bases). V was pared by 0 bases and J by 9 bases, with 10 bases between. The CDR3 is made up of 13 amino acids. Germline CDR1 reads SGHRS; CDR2 reads YFSETQ. In DNA form, the CDR3 reads TGCGCCAGCAGCTTGGTACGGGACTCTGAGCAGTTCTTC. It encodes CASSLVRDSEQFF.

The chain is built from TRBV11-2 and TRBJ1-3; D gene unclear. The V gene lost 3 bases and the J gene lost 0 bases, with 9 bases spanning the gap. The CDR3 is 15 residues long. Germline V lookup: CDR1 SGHAT, CDR2 FQNNGV. CDR3 region: CASSFTANSGNTIYF. The CDR3 coding sequence is TGTGCCAGCAGCTTCACCGCGAACTCTGGAAACACCATATATTTT.

This rearrangement joins TRBV28 to TRBJ1-6, with 9 bases that match TRBD1. Germline V CDR1 and CDR2: MDHEN, SYDVKM. J gave up 1 base and V 6 bases, and 7 bases lay outside the gene matches. The CDR3 has 17 amino acids. The CDR3 loop reads CASRQGTGRSYNSPLHF. The CDR3 nucleotides read TGTGCCAGCAGACAAGGGACAGGGAGATCCTATAATTCACCCCTCCACTTT.

The chain employs TRBV27 and TRBJ2-1, with 14 nucleotides matching TRBD2. Germline-derived CDR1 and CDR2 are MNHEY and SMNVEV (reference sequence). V dropped 5 bases and J dropped 6; count of bases not matched to a gene: 3. The CDR3 contains 15 residues. CDR3 coding DNA: TGTGCCAGCAGTCGTGGGACTAGCGGGGGCAATGAGCAGTTCTTC. It codes for CASSRGTSGGNEQFF.

The rearrangement links TRBV28 to TRBJ2-1; D unresolved. CDR1 is MDHEN and CDR2 is SYDVKM in the germline V gene. The CDR3 runs 11 residues. V gave up 3 bases and J gave up 8 bases, with 5 bases separating them. The CDR3 sequence: CASSFHYEQFF. The CDR3, as DNA: TGTGCCAGCAGTTTCCATTATGAGCAGTTCTTC.

J is TRBJ1-1 and V is TRBV18; 8 bases are a match to TRBD1. V shed 8 bases and J 1 base; nucleotides not matched to a gene: 12. The CDR3 contains 16 residues. Per the germline V gene, CDR1 is KGHSH and CDR2 is LQKENI. This CDR3 is CASLGQGFTKNTEAFF. In DNA, the CDR3 is TGTGCCAGCCTTGGACAGGGATTTACCAAGAACACTGAAGCTTTCTTT. The full variable domain, rest sourced from reference TRBV18 and TRBJ1-1, is NAGVMQNPRHLVRRRGQEARLRCSPMKGHSHVYWYRQLPEEGLKFMVYLQKENIIDESGMPKERFSAEFPKEGPSILRIQQVVRGDSAAYFCASLGQGFTKNTEAFFGQGTRLTVV.

The rearrangement uses TRBV27 and TRBJ2-1, with TRBD2 identical over 7 bases. This CDR3 has 15 amino acids. The germline V gene has CDR1 MNHEY and CDR2 SMNVEV (reference sequence). The V gene end was trimmed by 2 bases and the J gene end by 0 bases; junction bases not matched to a gene: 1. The CDR3 loop reads CASSLERGSYNEQFF. The CDR3, as DNA: TGTGCCAGCAGTTTAGAGCGGGGCTCCTACAATGAGCAGTTCTTC.

The chain is built from TRBV6-4 and TRBJ2-7; 10 bases map to TRBD2. The CDR3 runs to 14 residues. The V gene's germline CDR1 is MRHNA and CDR2 SNTAGT. The V and J ends lost 10 bases and 1 base, in that order; junction bases with no gene match: 7. This chain's CDR3 is CANLAGGGSYEQYF. DNA of the CDR3: TGTGCCAATTTAGCGGGAGGAGGGTCCTACGAGCAGTACTTC.

The CDR3 DNA reads as TGTGCCAGCATTCCGGGCGGGGTCGGAGCCAAAAACATTCAGTACTTC. This gives the protein CASIPGGVGAKNIQYF. The rearrangement links TRBV28 to TRBJ2-4; D may be TRBD2 (6 bases). From germline, CDR1 is MDHEN and CDR2 SYDVKM. CDR3 length: 16 residues. Trimming removed 7 bases at V and 0 bases at J, with 16 bases between.

The chain recombines TRBV5-1 with TRBJ2-3; tentatively, D is TRBD2 (5 bases). The V end lost 5 bases, the J end lost 6 bases, and 13 bases lay between the germline ends. This CDR3 region has 13 residues. CDR1 and CDR2 (germline): SGHRS, YFSETQ. Here the CDR3 reads CASSPTTRDTQYF. CDR3 sequence (DNA): TGCGCCAGCAGTCCTACTACTAGGGATACGCAGTATTTT.

The chain is built from TRBV5-4 and TRBJ1-1; TRBD1 aligns across 7 bases. The junction had 8 bases not matched to a gene; V was cut back by 2 bases and J by 1 base. The CDR3 runs 16 residues. CDR1 is SGHNT and CDR2 is YYREEE in the germline V gene (reference sequence). CDR3 bases: TGTGCCAGCAGCTTTCCACCGACAGGGAGGAACACTGAAGCTTTCTTT. It specifies CASSFPPTGRNTEAFF.

The chain carries TRBV25-1 and TRBJ2-7; TRBD2 aligns across 8 bases. Per germline, CDR1 MGHDK and CDR2 SYGVNS. Trimming removed 7 bases from V and 4 bases from J; junction bases left unmatched: 6. The CDR3 runs to 13 residues. The CDR3 protein is CASTKGGRYEQYF. The CDR3 nucleotides read TGTGCCAGCACCAAGGGCGGGAGGTACGAGCAGTACTTC.

The chain links TRBV7-8 to TRBJ2-7, with 10 bases matching TRBD2. This CDR3 spans 15 amino acids. The V gene end was trimmed by 5 bases and the J gene end by 3 bases; junction bases not matched to a gene: 7. Germline V gene sequence: CDR1 SGHVS, CDR2 FQNEAQ. CDR3 residues: CASSLTSGEYYEQYF. The CDR3 bases are TGTGCCAGCAGCCTCACTAGCGGGGAGTACTACGAGCAGTACTTC.

This clone was observed once. The chain employs TRBV7-9 and TRBJ1-6; TRBD1 matches 10 bases. From germline, CDR1 is SEHNR and CDR2 FQNEAQ (reference sequence). The CDR3 runs 15 residues. Trimming took 4 bases from V and 7 from J; bases not matched to a gene: 4. CDR3 sequence (DNA): TGTGCCAGCAGCTCACCGGGACAGGGGAATTCACCCCTCCACTTT. Translating it yields CASSSPGQGNSPLHF. Full variable domain (rest looked up from reference TRBV7-9 and TRBJ1-6): DTGVSQNPRHKITKRGQNVTFRCDPISEHNRLYWYRQTLGQGPEFLTYFQNEAQLEKSRLLSDRFSAERPKGSFSTLEIQRTEQGDSAMYLCASSSPGQGNSPLHFGNGTRLTVT.

The chain recombines TRBV7-9 with TRBJ2-1; D call uncertain. Trimming left V 3 bases short and J 6 bases short, with 15 bases between. This CDR3 has 15 amino acids. In germline, CDR1 is SEHNR, CDR2 FQNEAQ (reference sequence). CDR3 loop: CASSFGYRVRNEQFF. In DNA form, the CDR3 reads TGTGCCAGCAGCTTCGGTTATCGGGTTCGCAATGAGCAGTTCTTC.